Shown below are 32 T cell receptor beta chains from a single sample sequenced in a study of shared clonotypes between healthy human individuals. The assay was immunoSEQ multiplex PCR, and TCRdb's table has in-frame clones only and misses some. The repertoire consists of approximately 330,000 clones, with around 79% occurring once and the leading ten covering more than 9%. The sequencing sample was made of memory CD4+ T cells sorted from blood. Subset given: CD45RA-negative fraction. These receptors all stem from a young man in good health.

Worth noting for this clone: Other DNA variants within this sample encode the same CDR3. This rearrangement joins TRBV19 to TRBJ1-2; D gene ambiguous. The CDR3 totals 12 residues. CDR1 is LNHDA and CDR2 is SQIVND in the germline V gene (reference sequence). V was pared by 3 bases and J by 4 bases, with 6 bases between. The CDR3 protein is CASSISVYGYTF. CDR3 bases: TGTGCCAGTAGTATTAGCGTCTATGGCTACACCTTC.

This clone has just a few counts. The chain links TRBV2 to TRBJ1-1, with D unclear. V lost 8 bases to trimming and J lost 1 base, with 8 bases between them. The CDR3 is 12 amino acids. Germline lookup yields CDR1 SNHLY and CDR2 FYNNEI. In nucleotides, the CDR3 is TGTGCCAGCTTGAGGAAGAACACTGAAGCTTTCTTT. Translation gives CASLRKNTEAFF. Based on the CDR3 plus reference TRBV2 and TRBJ1-1, the full variable domain is EPEVTQTPSHQVTQMGQEVILRCVPISNHLYFYWYRQILGQKVEFLVSFYNNEISEKSEIFDDQFSVERPDGSNFTLKIRSTKLEDSAMYFCASLRKNTEAFFGQGTRLTVV.

CDR3 DNA sequence: TGCGCCAGCAGCTTGGAGGGCGTAGGGGAGCAGTACTTC. Its translation is CASSLEGVGEQYF. The gene calls are TRBV5-1 and TRBJ2-7, with D unresolved. V shed 0 bases and J shed 7 bases, with 11 bases lying between them. Germline CDR1 SGHRS, CDR2 YFSETQ. The length of the CDR3 is 13 residues.

CDR3 sequence reads: CSAREEEKLFF. CDR3 coding DNA: TGCAGTGCTAGGGAGGAGGAAAAACTGTTTTTT. The genes are TRBV20-1 and TRBJ1-4, with D unclear. The CDR3 extends over 11 amino acids. The V and J ends lost 3 bases and 8 bases respectively, with 7 bases between them. Germline loops: CDR1 DFQATT, CDR2 SNEGSKA (reference sequence).

V gene TRBV9 combines with J gene TRBJ2-5; D unclear. Trimming shortened V by 0 bases and J by 7 bases, and 7 bases separated the two germline ends. Per the germline V gene, CDR1 is SGDLS and CDR2 is YYNGEE. CDR3 length: 12 amino acids. The CDR3 bases are TGTGCCAGCAGCGTAGATATGGGGACCCAGTACTTC. Translating gives CASSVDMGTQYF.

The chain links TRBV30 to TRBJ2-7; D is possibly TRBD1 or TRBD2 (5 bases each). Germline CDR1 is GTSNPN and CDR2 is SVGIG (reference sequence). V shed 0 bases and J shed 6 bases, with 15 bases lying between them. This CDR3 is 14 amino acids long. In DNA form, the CDR3 reads TGTGCCTGGAGTGTATGGGGGAACGCGGCCGAGCAGTACTTC. It codes for CAWSVWGNAAEQYF.

The chain carries TRBV10-1 and TRBJ1-2; possible D gene TRBD1, 6 bases. The ends were cut back, 8 bases at V and 4 bases at J, with 17 bases in the middle. Germline CDR1 WNHNN, CDR2 SYGVQD (reference sequence). The CDR3 has 14 amino acids. In nucleotides, the CDR3 is TGCGCCAGCCTACCAGGGGTGGGTAGCTATGGCTACACCTTC. The encoded protein is CASLPGVGSYGYTF.

The chain joins TRBV18 to TRBJ2-1, with D perhaps TRBD1 (6 bases). The CDR3 runs to 16 residues. CDR1 KGHSH and CDR2 LQKENI come from the germline V gene. Trimming left V 2 bases short and J 3 bases short, with 14 bases between. As DNA, the CDR3 is TGTGCCAGCTCACCAATACTGCAGGGGCGCTACAATGAGCAGTTCTTC. As protein: CASSPILQGRYNEQFF.

V gene TRBV29-1 combines with J gene TRBJ2-1, with D uncertain. V lost 7 bases, J lost 4 bases, and 5 bases lay in between. This CDR3 is 10 amino acids long. CDR1 is SQVTM and CDR2 is ANQGSEA in the germline V gene. The CDR3, as DNA: TGCAGCGCCTGGTACAATGAGCAGTTCTTC. Translation gives CSAWYNEQFF.

The genes are TRBV6-5 and TRBJ2-3, with TRBD1 matching over 8 bases. The germline V gene encodes CDR1 MNHEY and CDR2 SVGAGI. The J segment lost 5 bases and the V segment lost 6 bases, leaving 7 bases of the junction unmatched. CDR3 length: 14 amino acids. CDR3 protein: CASRRTGLRDTQYF. In DNA, the CDR3 is TGTGCCAGCAGAAGGACAGGGCTGAGAGATACGCAGTATTTT.

This clone occurred once. The chain recombines TRBV2 with TRBJ2-1; tentatively, D is TRBD1 (6 bases). The germline V gene has CDR1 SNHLY and CDR2 FYNNEI. V was trimmed by 6 bases and J by 4 bases, leaving 13 bases between them. This CDR3 is 14 amino acids long. The CDR3, as DNA: TGTGCCAGCAGCCGACAGGTGGGGTACAATGAGCAGTTCTTC. Translated: CASSRQVGYNEQFF.

The rearrangement joins TRBV14 to TRBJ2-3; D possibly corresponds to TRBD2 (5 bases). The CDR3 sequence is 14 residues long. Germline V CDR1 and CDR2: SGHDN, FVKESK. V was clipped by 3 bases and J by 2 bases, with 9 bases between them. The DNA for the CDR3 is TGTGCCAGCAGCCAGTTCGGGAACACAGATACGCAGTATTTT. Amino acids: CASSQFGNTDTQYF. The full variable domain, rest sourced from reference TRBV14 and TRBJ2-3, is EAGVTQFPSHSVIEKGQTVTLRCDPISGHDNLYWYRRVMGKEIKFLLHFVKESKQDESGMPNNRFLAERTGGTYSTLKVQPAELEDSGVYFCASSQFGNTDTQYFGPGTRLTVL.

The V gene is TRBV18, the J gene TRBJ1-1; no clear D gene. The CDR3 totals 14 residues. Per germline, CDR1 KGHSH and CDR2 LQKENI. Trimming took off 5 bases at V and 1 base at J, with 11 bases between the two ends. The CDR3 coding sequence is TGTGCCAGCTCAGCATCGGACTCGAACACTGAAGCTTTCTTT. Translation: CASSASDSNTEAFF.

The chain combines TRBV5-1 with TRBJ2-7; tentatively, D is TRBD2 (5 bases). The CDR3 spans 16 residues. Trimming pared 2 bases from V and 0 bases from J, leaving 15 bases between. Germline loops: CDR1 SGHRS, CDR2 YFSETQ. The CDR3 loop is CASSFSGTRSSYEQYF. The CDR3 DNA sequence: TGCGCCAGCAGCTTCTCGGGAACAAGGAGCTCCTACGAGCAGTACTTC.

This clone was seen only a few times. This chain joins TRBV2 and TRBJ1-3, with TRBD1 matching over 8 bases. There are 17 residues in the CDR3. Germline CDR1 SNHLY, CDR2 FYNNEI. V trimming: 5 bases; J trimming: 0 bases; junction bases outside the gene matches: 9. The CDR3 bases are TGTGCCAGCAGTTCCGGGACAGGCCTGCTCTCTGGAAACACCATATATTTT. It is translated as CASSSGTGLLSGNTIYF.

This clone was recorded a few times. The chain recombines TRBV6-6 with TRBJ2-7, with TRBD1 matching 7 bases. From germline, CDR1 is MNHNY and CDR2 SVGAGI (reference sequence). The CDR3 is made up of 13 amino acids. V shed 9 bases, J shed 3 bases, and the junction held 8 bases outside the gene matches. In DNA, the CDR3 is TGTGCCAGTACCCGGGACAGCCGCTACGAGCAGTACTTC. It codes for CASTRDSRYEQYF.

V usage is TRBV14 and J usage is TRBJ2-5; unclear D gene. V was shortened by 6 bases and J by 5 bases, with 13 bases between the two germline ends. Germline values: CDR1 SGHDN, CDR2 FVKESK. The CDR3 consists of 13 residues. Written as DNA, the CDR3 is TGTGCCAGCAGGGTTTGTCGAATGGAGACCCAGTACTTC. It specifies CASRVCRMETQYF.

The V and J genes are TRBV4-1 and TRBJ1-1; no firm D call. Trimming pared 0 bases from V and 11 bases from J, leaving 22 bases between. Germline CDR1 and CDR2: MGHRA and YSYEKL. The CDR3 totals 16 residues. The CDR3 nucleotides are TGCGCCAGCAGCCAAGATCGTGATTTTCGGGGATCCACGGCTTTCTTT. Amino acid sequence: CASSQDRDFRGSTAFF.

The chain uses TRBV7-2 and TRBJ2-1; TRBD2 matches 12 bases. CDR3 length: 15 residues. Trimming took 5 bases from V and 5 from J; bases not matched to a gene: 4. Germline V CDR1 and CDR2: SGHTA, FQGNSA. CDR3 loop: CASSRRLAGDNEQFF. The CDR3 DNA reads as TGTGCCAGCAGCCGGCGACTAGCGGGAGACAATGAGCAGTTCTTC. Full variable domain (outside the CDR3, taken from reference TRBV7-2 and TRBJ2-1): GAGVSQSPSNKVTEKGKDVELRCDPISGHTALYWYRQSLGQGLEFLIYFQGNSAPDKSGLPSDRFSAERTGGSVSTLTIQRTQQEDSAVYLCASSRRLAGDNEQFFGPGTRLTVL.

This clone was recorded at least ten times. The rearrangement links TRBV29-1 to TRBJ2-5; TRBD1 matches 7 bases. Per germline, CDR1 SQVTM and CDR2 ANQGSEA. CDR3 size: 14 residues. J lost 2 bases, V lost 2 bases, and 5 bases had no gene match. Here the CDR3 reads CSVEPRGTQETQYF. The CDR3 region has the DNA TGCAGCGTTGAACCCAGGGGGACGCAAGAGACCCAGTACTTC.

This chain links TRBV7-8 with TRBJ2-5; 9 bases agree with TRBD1. The V and J ends lost 4 bases and 4 bases, in that order; junction bases with no gene match: 10. The CDR3 consists of 16 residues. Per germline, CDR1 SGHVS and CDR2 FQNEAQ. Here the CDR3 reads CASSSNRGLDGETQYF. Here the CDR3 DNA reads TGTGCCAGCAGCTCCAACAGGGGGCTGGATGGAGAGACCCAGTACTTC.

The V call is TRBV7-2, the J call TRBJ2-3; 7 bases align to TRBD2. Germline V gives CDR1 SGHTA, CDR2 FQGNSA. This CDR3 is 15 amino acids long. V was pared by 5 bases and J by 6 bases, with 11 bases of the junction left unmatched. For the CDR3, the DNA is TGTGCCAGCAGCCCTGATAGCGGGCGGGGGGATACGCAGTATTTT. This sequence encodes CASSPDSGRGDTQYF.

The chain joins TRBV10-1 to TRBJ2-5, with 9 bases that match TRBD2. Germline lookup yields CDR1 WNHNN and CDR2 SYGVQD (reference sequence). The CDR3 consists of 14 residues. The trim removed 4 bases at V and 5 bases at J, leaving 5 bases unmatched. CDR3 sequence: CASSASGRRETQYF. For the CDR3, the DNA is TGCGCCAGCAGTGCCAGCGGGAGGCGGGAGACCCAGTACTTC.

The V and J genes are TRBV7-2 and TRBJ1-2, with TRBD1 matching 8 bases. The CDR3 contains 16 residues. In germline, CDR1 is SGHTA, CDR2 FQGNSA. The trim removed 5 bases at V and 4 bases at J, leaving 12 bases unmatched. The CDR3: CASSKDRAGEGYGYTF. The CDR3 region has the DNA TGTGCCAGCAGCAAGGACAGGGCCGGAGAGGGCTATGGCTACACCTTC.

This clone came up once. The rearrangement uses TRBV10-3 and TRBJ2-6; D ambiguous. The ends were cut back, 0 bases at V and 2 bases at J, with 5 bases in the middle. CDR1 is ENHRY and CDR2 is SYGVKD in the germline V gene. This CDR3 has 15 amino acids. DNA for the CDR3: TGTGCCATCAGTGAGTCGAATCCTGGGGCCAACGTCCTGACTTTC. This gives the protein CAISESNPGANVLTF.

The chain is built from TRBV6-1 and TRBJ2-7; D possibly corresponds to TRBD2 (5 bases). Trimming cost V 7 bases and J 5 bases, with 15 bases left between them. CDR1 is MNHNS, CDR2 SASEGT, per germline. This CDR3 region has 13 residues. The CDR3 sequence is CASTPRSGNEQYF. CDR3 nucleotide sequence: TGTGCCAGCACCCCGAGGAGCGGAAACGAGCAGTACTTC.

The rearrangement uses TRBV5-1 and TRBJ2-3, with TRBD1 identical over 9 bases. CDR3 size: 14 residues. The germline V gene has CDR1 SGHRS and CDR2 YFSETQ. V lost 4 bases and J lost 1; bases outside the gene matches: 1. The CDR3 loop is CASSRTGGTDTQYF. The CDR3 DNA sequence: TGCGCCAGCAGCAGGACAGGGGGCACAGATACGCAGTATTTT.

The chain couples TRBV5-6 to TRBJ2-1; TRBD1 matches at 10 bases. CDR1 is SGHDT and CDR2 is YYEEEE in the germline V gene. This CDR3 spans 16 amino acids. V trimming: 4 bases; J trimming: 3 bases; junction bases outside the gene matches: 7. The CDR3 protein is CASSIRQGAFYNEQFF. CDR3 in DNA: TGTGCCAGCAGCATTAGACAGGGGGCCTTCTACAATGAGCAGTTCTTC.

The chain has TRBV10-3 and TRBJ1-2; no firm D call. V lost 6 bases, J lost 3 bases, and 5 bases lay in between. CDR3 size: 11 residues. Per germline, CDR1 ENHRY and CDR2 SYGVKD. The CDR3 protein is CAISPDYGYTF. The CDR3 DNA reads TGTGCCATCAGCCCAGACTATGGCTACACCTTC.

This clone was seen a handful of times. This chain joins TRBV30 and TRBJ1-4, with no clear D. The V end lost 1 base, the J end lost 8 bases, and 11 bases lay between the germline ends. The CDR3 runs 13 residues. Per the germline V gene, CDR1 is GTSNPN and CDR2 is SVGIG (reference sequence). The CDR3 DNA is TGTGCCTGGAGTGACTTAGGACTCGAAAAACTGTTTTTT. Translation: CAWSDLGLEKLFF. Supplemented by reference TRBV30 and TRBJ1-4, the full variable domain reads SQTIHQWPATLVQPVGSPLSLECTVEGTSNPNLYWYRQAAGRGLQLLFYSVGIGQISSEVPQNLSASRPQDRQFILSSKKLLLSDSGFYLCAWSDLGLEKLFFGSGTQLSVL.

Only a few counts were recorded for this clone. Within the sample, other DNA sequences also encode this same CDR3. This sequence joins TRBV5-1 and TRBJ2-5, with TRBD2 matching over 7 bases. V was pared by 4 bases and J by 5 bases, with 8 bases of the junction left unmatched. This CDR3 spans 14 amino acids. The germline CDR1 and CDR2 sequences are SGHRS and YFSETQ. The CDR3 loop is CASSLGGRAETQYF. CDR3 bases: TGCGCCAGCAGCCTCGGGGGGAGGGCTGAGACCCAGTACTTC.

This clone has only a few counts. The chain recombines TRBV9 with TRBJ2-3, with 9 bases identical to TRBD1. Germline V gene data show CDR1 as SGDLS and CDR2 as YYNGEE. V shed 3 bases and J 9 bases; nucleotides not matched to a gene: 2. The CDR3 is 12 residues long. CDR3 coding DNA: TGTGCCAGCAGCGAGGGACAGGGAACGCAGTATTTT. Protein: CASSEGQGTQYF.